The clone carrying this T cell receptor beta chain has a handful of counts. The antigen remains undetermined. PCR involved 60 Vbeta and 13 Jbeta primers. Study processing details: Counted up in a later analysis, unique TCR beta chains came to some 80 million, with around 12 million shared. The method was immunoSEQ multiplex PCR; TCRdb's version includes in-frame clones alone and lacks a portion of them. V, J and clone size were drawn from that table, and D and trimming were deduced from the DNA. Found here are over 150,000 clones, about 77% of them singletons; the top ten hold roughly 7.3%. The sample belongs to a study of cytomegalovirus exposure and HLA in healthy donors. General study findings and limits: Accurate prediction of HLA-A and HLA-B alleles (for most subjects) was reportedly achieved from TCR beta sequences.

Germline loops: CDR1 SGHRS, CDR2 YFSETQ. Trimming pared 0 bases from V and 1 base from J, leaving 10 bases between. CDR3 size: 15 residues. The V and J genes are TRBV5-1 and TRBJ1-1; tentatively, D is TRBD1 (5 bases). The sample was PBMCs. This clonotype originated in a male donor in good health and CMV-seropositive. The CDR3 sequence: CASSLGGLPNTEAFF. The CDR3 DNA sequence: TGCGCCAGCAGCTTGGGGGGACTGCCGAACACTGAAGCTTTCTTT.